This T cell receptor beta chain was captured in a study of blood T cell repertoires in COVID-19. Study-wide background: Sources were T cells, B-cell-depleted T cells, or PBMCs; the material itself was cDNA or gDNA.

Under the authors' procedure: Nucleated cell counts were estimated from reference gene primer amplification. Assay: immunoSEQ multiplex PCR; the TCRdb copy retains only in-frame clones and omits some. The D gene and trimming were derived from the DNA, and the V and J assignments and clone size from that table. The table lists roughly 100,000 clones, about 85% of them singletons. This CDR3 has 14 residues. In germline, CDR1 is SGHNT, CDR2 YYREEE (reference sequence). Unmatched junction bases numbered 7, after V lost 5 bases and J lost 4 bases. This chain connects TRBV5-4 to TRBJ2-5; TRBD1 matches at 8 bases. This receptor was taken from a man between 50 and 59 years old with acute or convalescent COVID-19. Sequencing input: peripheral blood. The CDR3 DNA reads TGTGCCAGCAGTTCCGCCAGGGGGCGAGAGACCCAGTACTTC. Translating it yields CASSSARGRETQYF.